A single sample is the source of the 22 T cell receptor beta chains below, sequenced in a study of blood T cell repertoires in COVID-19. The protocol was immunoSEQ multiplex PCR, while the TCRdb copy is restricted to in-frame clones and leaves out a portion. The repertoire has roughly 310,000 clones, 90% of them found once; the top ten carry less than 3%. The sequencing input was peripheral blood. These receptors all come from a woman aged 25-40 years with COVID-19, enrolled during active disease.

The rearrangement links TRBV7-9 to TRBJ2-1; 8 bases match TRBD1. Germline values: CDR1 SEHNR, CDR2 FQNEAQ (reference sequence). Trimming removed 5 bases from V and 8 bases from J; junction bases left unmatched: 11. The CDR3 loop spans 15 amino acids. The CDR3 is CASSPGQGGGDEQFF. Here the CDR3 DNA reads TGTGCCAGCAGCCCCGGACAGGGTGGTGGCGATGAGCAGTTCTTC.

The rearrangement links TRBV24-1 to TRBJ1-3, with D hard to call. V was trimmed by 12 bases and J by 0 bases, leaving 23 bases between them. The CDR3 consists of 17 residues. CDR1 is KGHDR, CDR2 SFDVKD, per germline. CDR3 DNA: TGTGCCCCCGAACCCCACGCACGGGTGCTCTCTGGAAACACCATATATTTT. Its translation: CAPEPHARVLSGNTIYF.

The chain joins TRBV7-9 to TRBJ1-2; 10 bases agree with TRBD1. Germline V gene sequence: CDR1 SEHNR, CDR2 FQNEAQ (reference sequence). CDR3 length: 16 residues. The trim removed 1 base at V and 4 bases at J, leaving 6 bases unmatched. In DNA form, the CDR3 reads TGTGCCAGCAGCTTAGTTTCGGGACAGGGGTTCTATGGCTACACCTTC. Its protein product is CASSLVSGQGFYGYTF.

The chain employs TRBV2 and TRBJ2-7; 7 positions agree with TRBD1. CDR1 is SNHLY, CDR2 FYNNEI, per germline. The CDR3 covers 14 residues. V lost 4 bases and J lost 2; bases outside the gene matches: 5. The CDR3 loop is CASSVRDSAYEQYF. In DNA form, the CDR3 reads TGTGCCAGCAGTGTACGGGACAGCGCCTACGAGCAGTACTTC. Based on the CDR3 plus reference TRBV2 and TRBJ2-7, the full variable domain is EPEVTQTPSHQVTQMGQEVILRCVPISNHLYFYWYRQILGQKVEFLVSFYNNEISEKSEIFDDQFSVERPDGSNFTLKIRSTKLEDSAMYFCASSVRDSAYEQYFGPGTRLTVT.

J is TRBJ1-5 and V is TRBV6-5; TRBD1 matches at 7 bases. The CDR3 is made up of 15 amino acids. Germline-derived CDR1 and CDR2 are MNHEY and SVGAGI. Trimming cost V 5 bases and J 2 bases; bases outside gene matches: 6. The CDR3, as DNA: TGTGCCAGCAGTAAGACAGGGTTGGGCAATCAGCCCCAGCATTTT. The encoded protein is CASSKTGLGNQPQHF.

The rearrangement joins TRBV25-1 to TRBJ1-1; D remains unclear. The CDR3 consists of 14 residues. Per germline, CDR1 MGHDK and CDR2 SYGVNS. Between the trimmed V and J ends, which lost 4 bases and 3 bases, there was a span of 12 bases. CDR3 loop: CASSASGKHTEAFF. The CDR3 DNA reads TGTGCCAGCAGTGCTTCCGGGAAACACACTGAAGCTTTCTTT.

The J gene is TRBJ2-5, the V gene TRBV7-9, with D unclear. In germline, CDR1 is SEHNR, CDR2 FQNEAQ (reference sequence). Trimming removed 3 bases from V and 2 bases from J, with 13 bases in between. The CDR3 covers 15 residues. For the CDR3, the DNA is TGTGCCAGCAGCTTCACCCCACAGCTACAAGAGACCCAGTACTTC. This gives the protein CASSFTPQLQETQYF.

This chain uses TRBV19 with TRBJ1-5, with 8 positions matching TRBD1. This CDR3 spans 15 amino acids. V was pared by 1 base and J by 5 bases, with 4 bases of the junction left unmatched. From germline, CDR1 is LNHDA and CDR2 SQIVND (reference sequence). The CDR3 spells CASSIVTGEHQPQHF. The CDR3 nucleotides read TGTGCCAGTAGTATAGTGACAGGGGAGCATCAGCCCCAGCATTTT.

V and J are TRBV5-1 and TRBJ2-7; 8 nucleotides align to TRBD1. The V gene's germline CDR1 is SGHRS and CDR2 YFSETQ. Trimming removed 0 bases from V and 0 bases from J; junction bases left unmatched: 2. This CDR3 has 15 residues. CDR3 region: CASSLGGQGSYEQYF. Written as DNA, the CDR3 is TGCGCCAGCAGCTTGGGAGGACAGGGCTCCTACGAGCAGTACTTC.

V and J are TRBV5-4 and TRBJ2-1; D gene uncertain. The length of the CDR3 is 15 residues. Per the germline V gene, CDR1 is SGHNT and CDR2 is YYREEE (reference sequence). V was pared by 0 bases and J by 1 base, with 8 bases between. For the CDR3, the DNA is TGTGCCAGCAGCTTGGCGGGTGCTTCCTACAATGAGCAGTTCTTC. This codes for CASSLAGASYNEQFF.

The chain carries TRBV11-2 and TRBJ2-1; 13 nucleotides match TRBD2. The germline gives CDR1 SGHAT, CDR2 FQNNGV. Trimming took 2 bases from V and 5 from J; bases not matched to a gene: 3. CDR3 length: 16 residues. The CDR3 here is CASSLLTSGGHNEQFF. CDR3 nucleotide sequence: TGTGCCAGCAGCTTACTGACTAGCGGGGGGCACAATGAGCAGTTCTTC.

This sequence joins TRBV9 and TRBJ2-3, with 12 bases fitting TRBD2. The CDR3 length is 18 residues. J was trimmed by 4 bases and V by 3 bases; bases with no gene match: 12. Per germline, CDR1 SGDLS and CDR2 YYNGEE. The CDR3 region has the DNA TGTGCCAGCAGCGCCCCTCCCCGGACTAGCGGGAAAGCAGATACGCAGTATTTT. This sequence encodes CASSAPPRTSGKADTQYF.

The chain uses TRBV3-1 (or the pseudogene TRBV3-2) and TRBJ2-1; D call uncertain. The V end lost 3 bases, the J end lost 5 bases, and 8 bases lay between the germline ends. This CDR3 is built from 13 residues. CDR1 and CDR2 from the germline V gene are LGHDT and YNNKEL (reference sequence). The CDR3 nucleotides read TGTGCCAGCAGCCAGGGCCTGAACAATGAGCAGTTCTTC. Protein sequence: CASSQGLNNEQFF.

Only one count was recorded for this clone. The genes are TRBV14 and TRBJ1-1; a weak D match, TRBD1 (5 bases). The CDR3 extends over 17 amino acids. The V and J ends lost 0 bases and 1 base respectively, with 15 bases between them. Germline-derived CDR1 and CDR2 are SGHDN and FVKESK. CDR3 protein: CASSQDLAGRKNTEAFF. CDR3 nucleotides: TGTGCCAGCAGCCAAGATTTGGCAGGGCGAAAGAACACTGAAGCTTTCTTT.

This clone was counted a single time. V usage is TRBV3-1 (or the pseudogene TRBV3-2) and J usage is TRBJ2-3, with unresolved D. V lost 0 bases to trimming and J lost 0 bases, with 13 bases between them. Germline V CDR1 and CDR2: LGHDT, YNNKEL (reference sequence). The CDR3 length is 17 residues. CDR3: CASSQDLARASTDTQYF. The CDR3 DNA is TGTGCCAGCAGCCAAGATTTGGCTAGAGCTAGCACAGATACGCAGTATTTT.

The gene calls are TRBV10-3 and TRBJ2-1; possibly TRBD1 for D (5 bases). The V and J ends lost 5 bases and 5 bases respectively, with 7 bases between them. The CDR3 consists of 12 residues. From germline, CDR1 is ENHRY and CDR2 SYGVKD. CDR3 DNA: TGTGCCATCAGTCTAGGGGACAATGAGCAGTTCTTC. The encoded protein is CAISLGDNEQFF.

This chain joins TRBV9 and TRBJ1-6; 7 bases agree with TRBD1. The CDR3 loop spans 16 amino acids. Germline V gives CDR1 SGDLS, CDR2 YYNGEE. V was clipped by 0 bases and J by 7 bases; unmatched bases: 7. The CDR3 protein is CASSVDHRGANSPLHF. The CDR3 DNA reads TGTGCCAGCAGCGTAGACCACAGGGGAGCCAATTCACCCCTCCACTTT. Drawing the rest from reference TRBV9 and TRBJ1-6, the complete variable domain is DSGVTQTPKHLITATGQRVTLRCSPRSGDLSVYWYQQSLDQGLQFLIQYYNGEERAKGNILERFSAQQFPDLHSELNLSSLELGDSALYFCASSVDHRGANSPLHFGNGTRLTVT.

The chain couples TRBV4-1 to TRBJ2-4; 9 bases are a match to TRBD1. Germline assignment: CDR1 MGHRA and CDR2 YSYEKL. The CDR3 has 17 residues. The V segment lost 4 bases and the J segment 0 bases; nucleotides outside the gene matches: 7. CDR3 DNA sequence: TGCGCCAGCAGCCCTCACGGGACAGGGTTAGCCAAAAACATTCAGTACTTC. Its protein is CASSPHGTGLAKNIQYF.

The CDR3 is CASTISGGNEQFF. In nucleotides, the CDR3 is TGTGCCAGCACCATAAGCGGGGGCAATGAGCAGTTCTTC. This sequence joins TRBV6-6 and TRBJ2-1; 8 bases align to TRBD2. The CDR3 sequence is 13 residues long. Germline V lookup: CDR1 MNHNY, CDR2 SVGAGI (reference sequence). Unmatched junction bases numbered 5, after V lost 7 bases and J lost 6 bases.

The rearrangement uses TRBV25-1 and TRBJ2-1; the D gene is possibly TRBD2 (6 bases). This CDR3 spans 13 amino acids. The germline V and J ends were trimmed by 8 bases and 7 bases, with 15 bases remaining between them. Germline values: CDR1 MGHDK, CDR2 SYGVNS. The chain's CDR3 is CASGGAHRNEQFF. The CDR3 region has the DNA TGTGCCAGCGGAGGGGCCCATAGGAATGAGCAGTTCTTC. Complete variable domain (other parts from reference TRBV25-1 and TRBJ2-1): EADIYQTPRYLVIGTGKKITLECSQTMGHDKMYWYQQDPGMELHLIHYSYGVNSTEKGDLSSESTVSRIRTEHFPLTLESARPSHTSQYLCASGGAHRNEQFFGPGTRLTVL.

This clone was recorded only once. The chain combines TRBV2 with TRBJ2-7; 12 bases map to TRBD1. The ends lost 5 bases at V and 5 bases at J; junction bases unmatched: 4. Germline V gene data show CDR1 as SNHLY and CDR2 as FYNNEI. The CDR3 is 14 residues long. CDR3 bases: TGTGCCAGCAGTCGGGACAGGGGGCTTGACGAGCAGTACTTC. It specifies CASSRDRGLDEQYF.

CDR3 DNA: TGTGCCAGCAGTTACAGAGCCTCCTACGAGCAGTACTTC. Protein sequence: CASSYRASYEQYF. The chain uses TRBV6-5 and TRBJ2-7; no firm D call. Trimming removed 2 bases from V and 0 bases from J, with 5 bases in between. CDR1 MNHEY and CDR2 SVGAGI come from the germline V gene. This CDR3 is built from 13 residues.